The 3 T cell receptor beta chains below all came from one sample that was sequenced in a study of T cells in narcolepsy. Data came from immunoSEQ multiplex PCR; TCRdb stores just in-frame clones and leaves some out. The sample has some 32,000 clones, around four fifths seen once. The sample comprised CD45RA- memory CD4+ T cells from PBMCs. The source of these receptors is a human donor with narcolepsy.

This chain links TRBV29-1 with TRBJ2-3, with 8 bases fitting TRBD2. The CDR3 covers 14 residues. V lost 6 bases and J lost 1; bases outside the gene matches: 6. Germline V CDR1 and CDR2: SQVTM, ANQGSEA. The CDR3, as DNA: TGCAGCGTGGCGGGGGGCCGAGGCACAGATACGCAGTATTTT. It encodes CSVAGGRGTDTQYF.

The V call is TRBV6-5, the J call TRBJ2-2, with D perhaps being TRBD1 or TRBD2 (5 bases each). The CDR3 is 16 residues long. Germline loops: CDR1 MNHEY, CDR2 SVGAGI. The ends were cut back, 0 bases at V and 0 bases at J, with 8 bases in the middle. CDR3 DNA sequence: TGTGCCAGCAGTTACTCGTGGGGGACGAACACCGGGGAGCTGTTTTTT. Translated: CASSYSWGTNTGELFF.

This chain uses TRBV5-1 with TRBJ2-5; 7 positions agree with TRBD1. Germline assignment: CDR1 SGHRS and CDR2 YFSETQ. CDR3 size: 13 residues. After removal of 0 bases from V and 4 bases from J, the junction contained 0 bases not matched to a gene. CDR3 nucleotide sequence: TGCGCCAGCAGCTTGGACAGGGGAGAGACCCAGTACTTC. Protein sequence: CASSLDRGETQYF.